Following are 22 T cell receptor beta chains from one sample sequenced in a study of cytomegalovirus exposure and HLA in healthy donors. Primers for the PCR totalled 60 Vbeta and 13 Jbeta. Repertoires were generated with immunoSEQ multiplex PCR, while TCRdb's copy carries only in-frame clones and drops some. The data show about 120,000 clones, around three quarters seen once. What was sequenced was PBMCs. The receptors derive from a female donor in good health and CMV-seronegative.

The genes are TRBV2 and TRBJ2-2, with a tentative D call TRBD1 (5 bases). V lost 6 bases and J 0 bases, leaving 14 bases between the germline ends. CDR3 length: 16 amino acids. The germline gives CDR1 SNHLY, CDR2 FYNNEI. The CDR3 is CASRATGKTNTGELFF. In DNA, the CDR3 is TGTGCCAGCAGGGCAACAGGAAAGACGAACACCGGGGAGCTGTTTTTT.

This clone has at least ten counts. The chain carries TRBV5-1 and TRBJ1-2; unclear D gene. Between the trimmed V and J ends, which lost 4 bases and 4 bases, there was a span of 11 bases. This CDR3 is 13 amino acids long. Germline V gene lookup returns CDR1 SGHRS and CDR2 YFSETQ. The CDR3 DNA is TGCGCCAGCAGCCCGGGAGCCTCCTATGGCTACACCTTC. Amino acids: CASSPGASYGYTF.

The V call is TRBV19, the J call TRBJ1-4; D is uncertain. This CDR3 spans 14 amino acids. CDR1 is LNHDA and CDR2 is SQIVND in the germline V gene (reference sequence). Trimming stripped 3 bases from V and 8 bases from J, with 13 bases between. The CDR3 spells CASSISFPGEKLFF. CDR3 nucleotides: TGTGCCAGTAGTATCTCGTTCCCGGGGGAAAAACTGTTTTTT.

The V and J genes are TRBV6-5 and TRBJ1-2; 9 bases are a match to TRBD1. The CDR3 consists of 15 residues. With 4 bases clipped from V and 12 bases from J, the junction kept 15 bases outside the gene matches. Germline loops: CDR1 MNHEY, CDR2 SVGAGI. CDR3 bases: TGTGCCAGCAGTTGCTTGGACCGGACAGGGGATTGCCACACCTTC. Protein: CASSCLDRTGDCHTF.

This clone has a handful of counts. The chain uses TRBV6-5 and TRBJ2-6, with 7 bases identical to TRBD1. Germline trimming cut 7 bases from V and 4 bases from J; bases unmatched to any gene: 7. From germline, CDR1 is MNHEY and CDR2 SVGAGI. CDR3 length equals 15 residues. DNA for the CDR3: TGTGCCAGCACCCAGGGGGTGTCCGGGGCCAACGTCCTGACTTTC. This codes for CASTQGVSGANVLTF.

The V and J genes are TRBV27 and TRBJ2-6, with a tentative D call TRBD2 (5 bases). Germline loops: CDR1 MNHEY, CDR2 SMNVEV (reference sequence). Trimming left V 7 bases short and J 0 bases short, with 16 bases between. The CDR3 is made up of 17 amino acids. The CDR3 loop is CASTPRVGSSGANVLTF. CDR3 sequence (DNA): TGTGCCAGCACCCCAAGGGTAGGGAGCTCTGGGGCCAACGTCCTGACTTTC. The full variable domain, its missing parts supplied by reference TRBV27 and TRBJ2-6, is EAQVTQNPRYLITVTGKKLTVTCSQNMNHEYMSWYRQDPGLGLRQIYYSMNVEVTDKGDVPEGYKVSRKEKRNFPLILESPSPNQTSLYFCASTPRVGSSGANVLTFGAGSRLTVL.

DNA for the CDR3: TGCGCCAGCAGCCTGGATCCTGCACCTTCCTACGAGCAGTACTTC. Translation gives CASSLDPAPSYEQYF. The rearrangement links TRBV5-1 to TRBJ2-5; D is unclear. The DNA end favors TRBJ2-7, so the J call may be wrong. The germline CDR1 and CDR2 sequences are SGHRS and YFSETQ. The CDR3 is 15 amino acids.

Written as DNA, the CDR3 is TGTGCCAGCAGCTTGGAGGGGAGGCAGTACCACGAGCAGTACTTC. This gives the protein CASSLEGRQYHEQYF. The chain joins TRBV5-4 to TRBJ2-7, with D maybe TRBD2 (6 bases). The CDR3 covers 15 residues. Between the trimmed V and J ends, which lost 0 bases and 5 bases, there was a span of 15 bases. Germline CDR1 reads SGHNT; CDR2 reads YYREEE (reference sequence).

The V gene is TRBV9, the J gene TRBJ2-5, with 10 bases identical to TRBD2. Germline assignment: CDR1 SGDLS and CDR2 YYNGEE. V shed 3 bases, J shed 3 bases, and the junction held 8 bases outside the gene matches. CDR3 length equals 16 residues. The CDR3 loop reads CASSELFGLAEETQYF. The CDR3 bases are TGTGCCAGCAGCGAACTCTTCGGACTAGCGGAAGAGACCCAGTACTTC.

V usage is TRBV5-1 and J usage is TRBJ2-5; possibly TRBD1 for D (5 bases). The CDR3 contains 15 residues. V was clipped by 7 bases and J by 2 bases, with 18 bases between them. From germline, CDR1 is SGHRS and CDR2 YFSETQ. The CDR3 region has the DNA TGCGCCAGCTCTCGCACAGGAGATTGGCAAGAGACCCAGTACTTC. Protein sequence: CASSRTGDWQETQYF.

The J gene is TRBJ1-2, the V gene TRBV5-1; 7 bases match TRBD1. J gave up 7 bases and V 0 bases, and 9 bases lay outside the gene matches. Looked up from germline, CDR1 is SGHRS and CDR2 is YFSETQ. The CDR3 spans 15 residues. The CDR3 loop reads CASSLVGRGSGGYTF. CDR3 coding DNA: TGCGCCAGCAGCTTGGTCGGCAGGGGGTCTGGTGGCTACACCTTC.

This clone was seen only a few times. The CDR3: CASSLGGLNTEAFF. CDR3 DNA: TGTGCCAGCAGCTTGGGAGGGTTGAACACTGAAGCTTTCTTT. The chain uses TRBV5-6 and TRBJ1-1, with D unresolved. V lost 0 bases and J lost 0, with 6 bases in between. CDR3 length equals 14 residues. Germline V gives CDR1 SGHDT, CDR2 YYEEEE.

The V and J genes are TRBV4-1 and TRBJ2-7, with TRBD1 identical over 7 bases. The CDR3 contains 16 residues. Germline assignment: CDR1 MGHRA and CDR2 YSYEKL. J lost 3 bases, V lost 2 bases, and 10 bases had no gene match. CDR3 sequence (DNA): TGCGCCAGCAGCCAAACAAACACGGGACAGTTCTACGAGCAGTACTTC. It specifies CASSQTNTGQFYEQYF.

The chain uses TRBV9 and TRBJ2-3; 9 bases are shared with TRBD2. The CDR3 is 16 residues long. J was trimmed by 2 bases and V by 0 bases; bases with no gene match: 4. Germline V gives CDR1 SGDLS, CDR2 YYNGEE. CDR3 coding DNA: TGTGCCAGCAGCGTAGGTAGCGGGGGAGACACAGATACGCAGTATTTT. This gives the protein CASSVGSGGDTDTQYF.

This rearrangement joins TRBV6-1 to TRBJ1-2; 8 bases align to TRBD1. CDR1 and CDR2 (germline): MNHNS, SASEGT. V shed 6 bases and J 8 bases; nucleotides not matched to a gene: 14. There are 15 residues in the CDR3. The CDR3 DNA reads as TGTGCCAGCAGCCCTGGGGGGACAGGCCGAAGCGGCTACACCTTC. Amino acids: CASSPGGTGRSGYTF.

The rearrangement links TRBV11-2 to TRBJ2-7; 15 bases map to TRBD2. Trimming removed 5 bases from V and 6 bases from J; junction bases left unmatched: 5. CDR3 length: 15 residues. CDR1 and CDR2 from the germline V gene are SGHAT and FQNNGV. The CDR3 loop is CASSRTSGGVSEQYF. In nucleotides, the CDR3 is TGTGCCAGCAGCAGGACTAGCGGGGGGGTTAGCGAGCAGTACTTC.

This clone was recorded only once. This chain uses TRBV2 with TRBJ2-7; the D gene is possibly TRBD2 (5 bases). Germline-derived CDR1 and CDR2 are SNHLY and FYNNEI. V was pared by 1 base and J by 0 bases, with 10 bases between. The CDR3 contains 15 residues. The chain's CDR3 is CASSEGSGGSYEQYF. The CDR3 DNA is TGTGCCAGCAGTGAAGGGTCCGGAGGCTCCTACGAGCAGTACTTC. Based on the CDR3 plus reference TRBV2 and TRBJ2-7, the full variable domain is EPEVTQTPSHQVTQMGQEVILRCVPISNHLYFYWYRQILGQKVEFLVSFYNNEISEKSEIFDDQFSVERPDGSNFTLKIRSTKLEDSAMYFCASSEGSGGSYEQYFGPGTRLTVT.

This chain uses TRBV5-1 with TRBJ1-2, with D unclear. CDR1 and CDR2 from the germline V gene are SGHRS and YFSETQ. Trimming removed 0 bases at V and 3 bases at J, with 6 bases between. The CDR3 spans 13 residues. In DNA form, the CDR3 reads TGCGCCAGCAGCTTGGCCCCGGACTATGGCTACACCTTC. It translates to CASSLAPDYGYTF.

This clone was seen a single time. The gene calls are TRBV13 and TRBJ2-2; 8 bases are shared with TRBD1. CDR1 and CDR2 (germline): PRHDT, FYEKMQ (reference sequence). This CDR3 has 16 amino acids. V shed 5 bases and J 2 bases; nucleotides not matched to a gene: 7. CDR3 sequence: CASSPTGTGNTGELFF. The CDR3 region has the DNA TGTGCCAGCAGCCCCACTGGGACAGGCAACACCGGGGAGCTGTTTTTT.

This clone was found a few times. The chain employs TRBV4-2 and TRBJ2-1; 10 bases line up with TRBD1. Germline V gives CDR1 LGHNA, CDR2 YNFKEQ. The CDR3 loop spans 15 amino acids. Unmatched junction bases numbered 3, after V lost 4 bases and J lost 3 bases. DNA for the CDR3: TGTGCCAGCAGCCCCGGGACAGGGGTCTACAATGAGCAGTTCTTC. Translation: CASSPGTGVYNEQFF.

This chain links TRBV19 with TRBJ1-2, with D possibly being TRBD1 (6 bases). There are 16 residues in the CDR3. Germline assignment: CDR1 LNHDA and CDR2 SQIVND (reference sequence). Trimming took off 6 bases at V and 1 base at J, with 18 bases between the two ends. In nucleotides, the CDR3 is TGTGCCAGTAGACGGGACACTGAAGCGATTAACTATGGCTACACCTTC. Amino acids: CASRRDTEAINYGYTF.

On this clone itself: Relative to the germline gene, one junction end is altered; a read error may explain this. The CDR3 sequence is CSSSLGPSGYTF. The CDR3 DNA reads TGTTCCAGCAGCTTAGGGCCCAGTGGCTACACCTTC. The chain combines TRBV7-9 with TRBJ1-2; no clear D. Germline V lookup: CDR1 SEHNR, CDR2 FQNEAQ (reference sequence). The CDR3 runs to 12 residues.